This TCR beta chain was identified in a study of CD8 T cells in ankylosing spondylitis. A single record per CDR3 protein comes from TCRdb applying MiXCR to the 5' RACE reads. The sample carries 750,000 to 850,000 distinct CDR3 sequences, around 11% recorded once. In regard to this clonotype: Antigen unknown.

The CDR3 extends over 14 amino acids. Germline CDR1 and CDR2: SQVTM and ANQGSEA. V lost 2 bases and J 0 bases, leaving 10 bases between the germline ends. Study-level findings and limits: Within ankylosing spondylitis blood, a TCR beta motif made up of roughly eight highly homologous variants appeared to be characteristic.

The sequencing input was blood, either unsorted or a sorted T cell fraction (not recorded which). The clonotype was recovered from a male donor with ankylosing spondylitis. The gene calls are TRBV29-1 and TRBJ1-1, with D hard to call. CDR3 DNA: TGCAGCGTTGAACGGAAGCTACTGAACACTGAAGCTTTCTTT. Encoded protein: CSVERKLLNTEAFF. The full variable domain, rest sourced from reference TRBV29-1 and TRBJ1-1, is SAVISQKPSRDICQRGTSLTIQCQVDSQVTMMFWYRQQPGQSLTLIATANQGSEATYESGFVIDKFPISRPNLTFSTLTVSNMSPEDSSIYLCSVERKLLNTEAFFGQGTRLTVV.